The 15 T cell receptor beta chains below all came from one sample that was sequenced in a study of beta chain features in type 1 diabetes. Every bit of the isolated RNA underwent reverse transcription, so sequencing read expressed TCRB transcripts. Clones were sequenced by immunoSEQ multiplex PCR, and TCRdb holds only the in-frame ones, with some missing. The sample lists 350,000 to 400,000 clones, approximately 15% occurring once. What was sequenced was naive CD4+ T cells from blood. The receptors originated from a woman younger than 35 in good health.

This clone came up a few times. The rearrangement joins TRBV6-5 to TRBJ1-1, with D tentatively TRBD1 (5 bases). Trimming cost V 5 bases and J 6 bases, with 16 bases left between them. The CDR3 spans 14 residues. Germline V gene lookup returns CDR1 MNHEY and CDR2 SVGAGI. The CDR3 DNA reads as TGTGCCAGCAGTCCCTATGACGGACATTCTGAAGCTTTCTTT. This translates into CASSPYDGHSEAFF.

The rearrangement joins TRBV11-2 to TRBJ2-5, with D tentatively TRBD2 (6 bases). Trimming removed 5 bases from V and 5 bases from J, with 15 bases in between. This CDR3 region has 14 residues. Germline V gene lookup returns CDR1 SGHAT and CDR2 FQNNGV. The CDR3 is CASSLGTSRETQYF. The CDR3 DNA reads TGTGCCAGCAGCCTCGGGACTTCGAGGGAGACCCAGTACTTC.

This clone came up a few times. The chain combines TRBV6-5 with TRBJ2-7, with a possible D match to TRBD2 (6 bases). Germline values: CDR1 MNHEY, CDR2 SVGAGI. The CDR3 consists of 12 residues. V was trimmed by 6 bases and J by 4 bases, leaving 10 bases between them. CDR3 residues: CASSGSAYEQYF. In DNA, the CDR3 is TGTGCCAGCAGCGGGAGTGCTTACGAGCAGTACTTC.

The chain employs TRBV15 and TRBJ1-5; D gene ambiguous. V was cut by 0 bases and J by 0 bases, with 9 bases left in between. The CDR3 totals 16 residues. The germline V gene has CDR1 LNHNV and CDR2 YYDKDF (reference sequence). CDR3 loop: CATSRDRDFSNQPQHF. CDR3 DNA sequence: TGTGCCACCAGCAGAGATAGAGATTTTAGCAATCAGCCCCAGCATTTT. The full variable domain, in which reference TRBV15 and TRBJ1-5 provide the parts outside the CDR3, is DAMVIQNPRYQVTQFGKPVTLSCSQTLNHNVMYWYQQKSSQAPKLLFHYYDKDFNNEADTPDNFQSRRPNTSFCFLDIRSPGLGDTAMYLCATSRDRDFSNQPQHFGDGTRLSIL.

This clone was seen more than once but under ten times. The rearrangement links TRBV30 to TRBJ2-3; 7 nucleotides align to TRBD2. Germline V gives CDR1 GTSNPN, CDR2 SVGIG (reference sequence). V lost 8 bases to trimming and J lost 0 bases; unmatched junction nucleotides: 5. The CDR3 length is 13 residues. The CDR3 here is CARDYASTDTQYF. CDR3 DNA sequence: TGTGCCAGGGACTATGCTAGCACAGATACGCAGTATTTT.

This clone was detected a few times. The chain recombines TRBV7-2 with TRBJ2-1; TRBD2 aligns across 8 bases. The CDR3 runs to 14 residues. CDR1 and CDR2 from the germline V gene are SGHTA and FQGNSA. The V and J ends lost 3 bases and 10 bases, in that order; junction bases with no gene match: 8. The CDR3 sequence: CASSLVREGGEQFF. The CDR3 region has the DNA TGTGCCAGCAGCTTGGTCCGGGAGGGAGGAGAGCAGTTCTTC.

V usage is TRBV6-5 and J usage is TRBJ1-1, with 8 nucleotides matching TRBD1. The V gene end was trimmed by 4 bases and the J gene end by 4 bases; junction bases not matched to a gene: 5. Germline V gene lookup returns CDR1 MNHEY and CDR2 SVGAGI. The CDR3 length is 14 residues. CDR3 sequence: CASSFGQGGTEAFF. For the CDR3, the DNA is TGTGCCAGCAGTTTCGGACAGGGCGGCACTGAAGCTTTCTTT.

The genes are TRBV30 and TRBJ2-6; D is perhaps TRBD1 (5 bases). The germline V gene encodes CDR1 GTSNPN and CDR2 SVGIG (reference sequence). The CDR3 loop spans 14 amino acids. Trimming left V 4 bases short and J 1 base short, with 8 bases between. As DNA, the CDR3 is TGTGCCTGGATGCAGGGTTCTGGGGCCAACGTCCTGACTTTC. Amino acids: CAWMQGSGANVLTF.

The rearrangement links TRBV7-9 to TRBJ1-5; 9 bases are shared with TRBD1. The V gene's germline CDR1 is SEHNR and CDR2 FQNEAQ (reference sequence). V trimming: 5 bases; J trimming: 6 bases; junction bases outside the gene matches: 11. This CDR3 contains 16 residues. CDR3 loop: CASSPGTGNLGQPQHF. The CDR3 DNA reads TGTGCCAGCAGCCCGGGGACAGGGAACCTTGGTCAGCCCCAGCATTTT.

This clone was seen more than once but under ten times. The rearrangement uses TRBV18 and TRBJ2-1, with 9 bases lining up with TRBD2. The CDR3 is 15 residues long. Germline V gene lookup returns CDR1 KGHSH and CDR2 LQKENI. V shed 8 bases, J shed 5 bases, and the junction held 10 bases outside the gene matches. For the CDR3, the DNA is TGTGCCAGCCGTCCGGGACTAGCCTTGGACAATGAGCAGTTCTTC. Translated, it gives CASRPGLALDNEQFF.

The chain uses TRBV9 and TRBJ2-1; maybe TRBD1 (6 bases). The CDR3 is 14 amino acids. Germline assignment: CDR1 SGDLS and CDR2 YYNGEE. V was trimmed by 2 bases and J by 3 bases, leaving 9 bases between them. CDR3 nucleotide sequence: TGTGCCAGCAGCGTGACAGGTAACTACAATGAGCAGTTCTTC. Encoded protein: CASSVTGNYNEQFF. The full variable domain, its missing parts supplied by reference TRBV9 and TRBJ2-1, is DSGVTQTPKHLITATGQRVTLRCSPRSGDLSVYWYQQSLDQGLQFLIQYYNGEERAKGNILERFSAQQFPDLHSELNLSSLELGDSALYFCASSVTGNYNEQFFGPGTRLTVL.

This clone turned up a few times. The V gene is TRBV30, the J gene TRBJ2-5; D may be TRBD1 (6 bases). Looked up from germline, CDR1 is GTSNPN and CDR2 is SVGIG (reference sequence). There are 13 residues in the CDR3. Trimming shortened V by 0 bases and J by 9 bases, and 14 bases separated the two germline ends. The DNA of the CDR3 is TGTGCCTGGAGTGTACGGGTCGAGGGGGCCCAGTACTTC. Residues: CAWSVRVEGAQYF.

Written as DNA, the CDR3 is TGTGCCAGCAGTTCCGGGACTCCCGTGTCCTACGAGCAGTACTTC. Protein product: CASSSGTPVSYEQYF. The chain combines TRBV6-5 with TRBJ2-7, with D tentatively TRBD2 (6 bases). The CDR3 spans 15 residues. V lost 4 bases to trimming and J lost 1 base, with 14 bases between them. In germline, CDR1 is MNHEY, CDR2 SVGAGI.

V gene TRBV7-2 combines with J gene TRBJ2-3; 7 bases line up with TRBD2. The CDR3 spans 15 residues. The germline V gene encodes CDR1 SGHTA and CDR2 FQGNSA. The J segment lost 3 bases and the V segment lost 5 bases, leaving 8 bases of the junction unmatched. The CDR3 protein is CASSAWGGETDTQYF. CDR3 sequence (DNA): TGTGCCAGCAGCGCCTGGGGAGGGGAAACAGATACGCAGTATTTT. The entire variable domain, with the rest obtained from reference TRBV7-2 and TRBJ2-3, is as follows: GAGVSQSPSNKVTEKGKDVELRCDPISGHTALYWYRQSLGQGLEFLIYFQGNSAPDKSGLPSDRFSAERTGGSVSTLTIQRTQQEDSAVYLCASSAWGGETDTQYFGPGTRLTVL.

V gene TRBV25-1 combines with J gene TRBJ1-2; D is perhaps TRBD1 (6 bases). Trimming removed 3 bases at V and 5 bases at J, with 16 bases between. The CDR3 loop spans 15 amino acids. Germline CDR1 reads MGHDK; CDR2 reads SYGVNS. This CDR3 reads CASSDPAGQLYGYTF. CDR3 nucleotides: TGTGCCAGCAGTGACCCGGCCGGACAGCTTTATGGCTACACCTTC.